Presented here are 29 T cell receptor beta chains from one specimen sequenced in a study of blood T cell repertoires in COVID-19. Profiled with immunoSEQ multiplex PCR; TCRdb holds only in-frame clones, not every one. There are 250,000 or so clones in the sample; around 90% occur only once, and 1.2% lies in the top ten. Sample: PBMCs or T cells enriched from blood (not recorded which). These receptors were obtained from a human donor in a cohort exposed to, infected with or recovered from COVID-19 (not recorded which). The donor label of this sample is uncertain.

V and J are TRBV6-5 and TRBJ2-5, with 8 bases fitting TRBD1. J gave up 1 base and V 6 bases, and 7 bases lay outside the gene matches. The V gene's germline CDR1 is MNHEY and CDR2 SVGAGI. This CDR3 is 15 amino acids long. The CDR3 sequence is CASSPTTGAQETQYF. CDR3 bases: TGTGCCAGCAGCCCCACGACAGGGGCCCAAGAGACCCAGTACTTC.

This clone was seen a few times. The rearrangement links TRBV6-5 to TRBJ2-7; perhaps TRBD1 as D (5 bases). Trimming cost V 6 bases and J 0 bases, with 9 bases left between them. The CDR3 is 13 residues long. Germline V lookup: CDR1 MNHEY, CDR2 SVGAGI. CDR3 sequence reads: CASRKTASYEQYF. In DNA, the CDR3 is TGTGCCAGCAGAAAGACAGCCTCCTACGAGCAGTACTTC.

The CDR3 nucleotides are TGTGCCTGGAGTCGTGGGGAGTATGGCTACACCTTC. It translates to CAWSRGEYGYTF. The chain has TRBV30 and TRBJ1-2; D remains ambiguous. CDR3 size: 12 residues. Germline CDR1 GTSNPN, CDR2 SVGIG (reference sequence). V was trimmed by 2 bases and J by 5 bases, leaving 9 bases between them.

The J gene is TRBJ2-7, the V gene TRBV10-3, with D possibly TRBD1 on 5 matching bases. CDR1 is ENHRY, CDR2 SYGVKD, per germline. Trimming stripped 6 bases from V and 0 bases from J, with 9 bases between. The CDR3 covers 13 residues. CDR3 coding DNA: TGTGCCATCAGGCAGGGCCCCTCCTACGAGCAGTACTTC. As protein: CAIRQGPSYEQYF.

The chain has TRBV6-5 and TRBJ1-2, with 9 positions matching TRBD1. The CDR3 sequence is 15 residues long. Germline assignment: CDR1 MNHEY and CDR2 SVGAGI. J gave up 7 bases and V 5 bases, and 11 bases lay outside the gene matches. CDR3 residues: CASSPRTGVGFGYTF. The CDR3 DNA follows: TGTGCCAGCAGTCCGCGGACAGGGGTCGGGTTTGGCTACACCTTC.

V is TRBV27 and J is TRBJ1-4, with a weak D call TRBD1 (5 bases). V dropped 10 bases and J dropped 3 bases, with 21 bases sitting between them. This CDR3 contains 16 residues. CDR1 is MNHEY, CDR2 SMNVEV, per germline (reference sequence). The chain's CDR3 is CATARSLGGANEKLFF. The DNA for the CDR3 is TGTGCCACGGCCCGTTCGCTGGGAGGGGCTAATGAAAAACTGTTTTTT.

This chain joins TRBV24-1 and TRBJ1-1; possibly TRBD1 for D (5 bases). Trimming took off 5 bases at V and 1 base at J, with 10 bases between the two ends. Germline CDR1 KGHDR, CDR2 SFDVKD. This CDR3 is built from 14 residues. The CDR3 spells CATSGRGWNTEAFF. CDR3 coding DNA: TGTGCCACCAGTGGAAGGGGATGGAACACTGAAGCTTTCTTT.

The CDR3 region is CASSLSSGELFF. Here the CDR3 DNA reads TGTGCCAGCAGTTTATCCTCCGGGGAGCTGTTTTTT. V and J are TRBV27 and TRBJ2-2, with D hard to call. The germline CDR1 and CDR2 sequences are MNHEY and SMNVEV (reference sequence). Deletions cut 0 bases from V and 6 bases from J, with 2 bases between. CDR3 length: 12 residues.

The rearrangement joins TRBV7-8 to TRBJ1-3; TRBD1 might be the D (6 bases). Trimming removed 6 bases at V and 0 bases at J, with 18 bases between. The CDR3 totals 17 residues. Germline CDR1 SGHVS, CDR2 FQNEAQ. CDR3 protein: CASSSLRQASSGNTIYF. The CDR3 DNA reads TGTGCCAGCAGTTCCCTTAGACAGGCCAGCTCTGGAAACACCATATATTTT. Variable domain in full (rest from reference TRBV7-8 and TRBJ1-3): GAGVSQSPRYKVAKRGQDVALRCDPISGHVSLFWYQQALGQGPEFLTYFQNEAQLDKSGLPSDRFFAERPEGSVSTLKIQRTQQEDSAVYLCASSSLRQASSGNTIYFGEGSWLTVV.

The chain uses TRBV28 and TRBJ2-7; TRBD2 agrees at 8 bases. With V trimmed by 7 bases and J by 6 bases, 8 bases remained unmatched. Germline V gene lookup returns CDR1 MDHEN and CDR2 SYDVKM. The CDR3 loop spans 13 amino acids. The CDR3 nucleotides are TGTGCCAGCATCCCGGGACTAGAAACCGAGCAGTACTTC. Its protein product is CASIPGLETEQYF.

V and J are TRBV7-9 and TRBJ1-2; 8 nucleotides align to TRBD1. CDR1 SEHNR and CDR2 FQNEAQ come from the germline V gene (reference sequence). V lost 1 base to trimming and J lost 2 bases; unmatched junction nucleotides: 3. The CDR3 totals 15 residues. Written as DNA, the CDR3 is TGTGCCAGCAGCTTAGATACAGGGGGGAACTATGGCTACACCTTC. The encoded protein is CASSLDTGGNYGYTF. The variable domain in full, with the rest retrieved from reference TRBV7-9 and TRBJ1-2, is DTGVSQNPRHKITKRGQNVTFRCDPISEHNRLYWYRQTLGQGPEFLTYFQNEAQLEKSRLLSDRFSAERPKGSFSTLEIQRTEQGDSAMYLCASSLDTGGNYGYTFGSGTRLTVV.

This chain joins TRBV2 and TRBJ1-6; TRBD1 might be the D (6 bases). CDR1 is SNHLY, CDR2 FYNNEI, per germline. Between the trimmed V and J ends, which lost 6 bases and 10 bases, there was a span of 16 bases. The CDR3 extends over 14 amino acids. The chain's CDR3 is CASSTEQGLSPLHF. The CDR3 DNA reads as TGTGCCAGCAGCACCGAACAGGGTTTGTCACCCCTCCACTTT. The full variable domain, its missing parts supplied by reference TRBV2 and TRBJ1-6, is EPEVTQTPSHQVTQMGQEVILRCVPISNHLYFYWYRQILGQKVEFLVSFYNNEISEKSEIFDDQFSVERPDGSNFTLKIRSTKLEDSAMYFCASSTEQGLSPLHFGNGTRLTVT.

This clone was recorded only once. Here the CDR3 reads CASSLAGTGVYEQYF. CDR3 in DNA: TGTGCCAGCAGCTTAGCCGGGACAGGGGTCTACGAGCAGTACTTC. The chain combines TRBV7-9 with TRBJ2-7; 10 bases match TRBD1. The junction had 2 bases not matched to a gene; V was cut back by 0 bases and J by 3 bases. Germline loops: CDR1 SEHNR, CDR2 FQNEAQ (reference sequence). The length of the CDR3 is 15 residues.

The CDR3 bases are TGTGCCAGCAGTCCCGCCGGTACAGAGATTAATGGCTACACCTTC. Its protein is CASSPAGTEINGYTF. The chain is built from TRBV27 and TRBJ1-2; no firm D call. With 5 bases removed from V and 6 bases from J, the gap between germline ends came to 19 bases. The germline gives CDR1 MNHEY, CDR2 SMNVEV (reference sequence). There are 15 residues in the CDR3.

The rearrangement uses TRBV19 and TRBJ2-5, with TRBD2 matching 11 bases. Germline V gene lookup returns CDR1 LNHDA and CDR2 SQIVND (reference sequence). Losses at the gene ends were 10 bases for V and 1 base for J; bases not matched to a gene: 11. This CDR3 contains 16 residues. Here the CDR3 DNA reads TGTGCCACCAAAGGACTAGCGGGCCCAACCCAAGAGACCCAGTACTTC. This encodes CATKGLAGPTQETQYF.

This clone occurred once. The chain recombines TRBV4-3 with TRBJ1-2; D not certain. The germline gives CDR1 LGHNA, CDR2 YSLEER. This CDR3 spans 15 amino acids. V was cut by 0 bases and J by 8 bases, with 16 bases left in between. CDR3: CASSQDLEGPGGYTF. The CDR3 DNA reads TGCGCCAGCAGCCAAGATCTCGAGGGCCCGGGGGGCTACACCTTC.

For this clone: The sample has other DNA sequences that encode this CDR3 too. V gene TRBV30 combines with J gene TRBJ1-2; unclear D gene. Trimming left V 3 bases short and J 2 bases short, with 10 bases between. Germline assignment: CDR1 GTSNPN and CDR2 SVGIG (reference sequence). CDR3 length: 13 amino acids. The CDR3 protein is CAWSPTGNYGYTF. The CDR3 bases are TGTGCCTGGAGCCCGACGGGAAACTATGGCTACACCTTC.

The V and J genes are TRBV11-2 and TRBJ2-2; 7 bases are a match to TRBD1. This CDR3 is built from 17 residues. With V trimmed by 1 base and J by 3 bases, 8 bases remained unmatched. Germline V CDR1 and CDR2: SGHAT, FQNNGV. Here the CDR3 reads CASSLGPDRHYTGELFF. In DNA form, the CDR3 reads TGTGCCAGCAGCTTAGGGCCGGACAGGCATTACACCGGGGAGCTGTTTTTT.

This chain connects TRBV29-1 to TRBJ2-7, with TRBD1 matching 7 bases. The ends lost 6 bases at V and 0 bases at J; junction bases unmatched: 5. Germline CDR1 is SQVTM and CDR2 is ANQGSEA. CDR3 size: 13 residues. Written as DNA, the CDR3 is TGCAGCGTATCGACAGGGAGCTCCTACGAGCAGTACTTC. This translates into CSVSTGSSYEQYF.

This clone was detected a few times. V usage is TRBV2 and J usage is TRBJ1-6; TRBD1 aligns across 7 bases. The CDR3 totals 17 residues. The V gene's germline CDR1 is SNHLY and CDR2 FYNNEI. The J segment lost 7 bases and the V segment lost 7 bases, leaving 16 bases of the junction unmatched. The CDR3 sequence: CASTRTLTGKANSPLHF. CDR3 coding DNA: TGTGCCAGCACCCGAACCTTGACAGGGAAGGCAAATTCACCCCTCCACTTT. Full variable domain (outside the CDR3, taken from reference TRBV2 and TRBJ1-6): EPEVTQTPSHQVTQMGQEVILRCVPISNHLYFYWYRQILGQKVEFLVSFYNNEISEKSEIFDDQFSVERPDGSNFTLKIRSTKLEDSAMYFCASTRTLTGKANSPLHFGNGTRLTVT.

The V gene is TRBV18, the J gene TRBJ1-6, with 8 nucleotides matching TRBD1. The junction had 8 bases not matched to a gene; V was cut back by 5 bases and J by 5 bases. Germline V gene lookup returns CDR1 KGHSH and CDR2 LQKENI. The CDR3 covers 16 residues. CDR3 amino acids: CASSSLSGQDNSPLHF. The CDR3 DNA is TGTGCCAGCTCATCGCTCTCGGGACAGGATAATTCACCCCTCCACTTT.

In this sample, this clone turned up once. CDR3 residues: CASSYLVSYEQYF. The CDR3, as DNA: TGTGCCAGCAGTTACTTAGTCTCCTACGAGCAGTACTTC. The rearrangement uses TRBV6-2 or TRBV6-3 and TRBJ2-7; the D is unclear. The CDR3 is 13 amino acids. Trimming took off 1 base at V and 0 bases at J, with 4 bases between the two ends. In germline, CDR1 is MNHEY, CDR2 SVGEGT.

J is TRBJ1-1 and V is TRBV28, with TRBD1 identical over 7 bases. From germline, CDR1 is MDHEN and CDR2 SYDVKM. V lost 7 bases to trimming and J lost 1 base; unmatched junction nucleotides: 3. The CDR3 loop spans 13 amino acids. CDR3 DNA sequence: TGTGCCAGCACAGGGACAGCGAACACTGAAGCTTTCTTT. It specifies CASTGTANTEAFF.

The gene calls are TRBV6-5 and TRBJ1-4; no firm D call. V shed 7 bases and J shed 6 bases, with 12 bases lying between them. CDR1 and CDR2 (germline): MNHEY, SVGAGI. The CDR3 is 13 amino acids. The CDR3 loop reads CASTGRFDEKLFF. DNA of the CDR3: TGTGCCAGCACGGGGAGGTTCGATGAAAAACTGTTTTTT.

V is TRBV29-1 and J is TRBJ1-2, with no clear D. The germline gives CDR1 SQVTM, CDR2 ANQGSEA. Trimming pared 6 bases from V and 6 bases from J, leaving 11 bases between. There are 11 residues in the CDR3. The chain's CDR3 is CSVTSLDGYTF. CDR3 bases: TGCAGCGTGACATCTTTAGATGGCTACACCTTC.

This chain joins TRBV11-2 and TRBJ2-7; D may be TRBD1 (5 bases). V was shortened by 1 base and J by 4 bases, with 20 bases between the two germline ends. The CDR3 sequence is 17 residues long. Germline lookup yields CDR1 SGHAT and CDR2 FQNNGV. The chain's CDR3 is CASSLGGLAGDGYEQYF. The CDR3 bases are TGTGCCAGCAGCTTAGGGGGCCTGGCAGGCGACGGATACGAGCAGTACTTC.

The J gene is TRBJ2-7, the V gene TRBV7-8, with D possibly matching TRBD2 (6 bases). The CDR3 contains 14 residues. Germline V gene lookup returns CDR1 SGHVS and CDR2 FQNEAQ. The germline V and J ends were trimmed by 2 bases and 7 bases, with 15 bases remaining between them. This CDR3 is CASSLTRGGREQYF. The DNA of the CDR3 is TGTGCCAGCAGCTTAACCCGGGGAGGTCGGGAGCAGTACTTC.

J is TRBJ2-3 and V is TRBV19; maybe TRBD2 (6 bases). With 5 bases removed from V and 6 bases from J, the gap between germline ends came to 12 bases. Germline V CDR1 and CDR2: LNHDA, SQIVND (reference sequence). This CDR3 contains 13 residues. CDR3 nucleotide sequence: TGTGCCAGTAGTTCGGAGGGCGGGGATACGCAGTATTTT. Protein: CASSSEGGDTQYF.

A single count supports this clone. The chain combines TRBV12-5 with TRBJ2-3; tentatively, D is TRBD2 (5 bases). V was shortened by 0 bases and J by 7 bases, with 17 bases between the two germline ends. The CDR3 has 16 amino acids. Germline CDR1 is LGHNT and CDR2 is FRNRAP. This CDR3 reads CASGLVPGVAPHTQYF. DNA for the CDR3: TGTGCTAGTGGTTTGGTGCCCGGGGTAGCCCCGCATACGCAGTATTTT.